This entry features one TCR beta chain sequence. Its antigen is unknown. The data were obtained in a study of cytomegalovirus exposure and HLA in healthy donors. The germline gives CDR1 SGHVS, CDR2 FNYEAQ. The V gene end was trimmed by 4 bases and the J gene end by 6 bases; junction bases not matched to a gene: 12. The CDR3 length is 17 residues. Study results and caveats: The majority of CMV-associated TCR beta chains were reported as apparently HLA-restricted in a later analysis.

The PCR contained 60 Vbeta and 13 Jbeta primers. TCRdb's copy holds only in-frame clones and misses some; the assay was immunoSEQ multiplex PCR. Of about 93,000 clones in the sample, around 76% were seen once. The sequence was obtained from a man younger than 45 in good health and CMV-seronegative. This sequence joins TRBV7-6 and TRBJ2-3, with 11 bases identical to TRBD2. Sequencing was done on a sample of PBMCs. This CDR3 reads CASSSAWTSGSEDTQYF. In DNA, the CDR3 is TGTGCCAGCAGCTCAGCTTGGACTAGCGGGTCGGAGGATACGCAGTATTTT.